Listed here is a single T cell receptor (beta chain). This sample was taken from a study of PD-1 blockade in mismatch repair-deficient tumors. CDR3 length: 14 amino acids. V gave up 1 base and J gave up 5 bases, with 9 bases separating them. Germline CDR1 and CDR2: SGHRS and YFSETQ. The table came from immunoSEQ multiplex PCR; TCRdb's copy has only in-frame clones and leaves some out. The repertoire has approximately 80,000 clones, roughly 80% of them found once; the top ten carry over 4.5%. Sequenced material: peripheral blood, taken 44 weeks after starting pembrolizumab. The V and J genes are TRBV5-1 and TRBJ1-4, with D tentatively TRBD1 (5 bases). This TCR derives from an adult with mismatch repair-deficient cancer. The DNA of the CDR3 is TGCGCCAGCAGCTTGACAGGCCAAAATGAAAAACTGTTTTTT. Protein sequence: CASSLTGQNEKLFF.